This T cell receptor (beta chain) was sequenced for a study of blood T cell repertoires in COVID-19 (dated by TCRdb to 2018 to 2021). Background on the whole study: Samples from collaborators originated in the United States, Italy and Spain and spanned both the acute and convalescent phases of COVID-19. The prospective study material was composed of cDNA or gDNA derived from T cells, B-cell-depleted T cells, or PBMCs. Deeply sampled blood TCRbeta repertoires from subjects exposed to, actively infected with, or recovered from COVID-19 were included in the dataset. The repertoires were released in a freely available public database meant as a resource for research on the immune response to SARS-CoV-2. The samples were drawn from two sources: the first 160 participants of the ongoing ImmuneRACE study, and fewer than 1,500 subjects contributed by 6 global collaborators. Sample metadata almost always included a de-identified subject ID, COVID-19 status, age in years and sex. HLA class I and class II types, where available, came from metadata supplied by the sample provider rather than from assay-based typing.

Concerning this clone itself: Its specific antigen is unknown. Nothing much larger sits one base from this clone, and base qualities are not available.

The immunoSEQ Assay, a bias-controlled multiplex PCR, was used to amplify TCRbeta CDR3 regions from genomic DNA. The paper's data handling went like this. The number of nucleated cells in each sample was estimated by amplification of reference gene primers within the assay. Sequence reads were collapsed and filtered to measure the absolute abundance of every unique TCRbeta CDR3 rearrangement. For each sample, productive Simpson clonality was calculated as the square root of Simpson's diversity index across productive rearrangements. TCRdb obtained this table from immuneACCESS and retained in-frame rearrangements with V and J assigned. These tables miss some clones; where compared with another copy, unresolved V genes account for less than half of the shortfall, and the remainder is unexplained. The DNA was the basis for D and trimming; V, J and clone size are from that table. For this sample there are roughly 50,000 clones; roughly 90% appear just once. The leading ten clones occupy roughly 13% of the sample.

Overall results and qualifications from the work: How much clinical and demographic metadata was included differed by source and by participant, and the metadata was provided uncurated.

The collaborating institutions used their own protocols to collect whole blood in K2EDTA tubes. For TCRbeta analysis, collaborators shipped samples as frozen whole blood, isolated PBMCs, or DNA extracted from either of those sample types. From cysteine to phenylalanine, the CDR3 is 14 amino acids long. Only the CDR3 DNA is retained, 42 bases long and in frame from the first base. V sheds 0 bases and J sheds 6 bases, leaving 12 bases between their ends. CDR1 and CDR2 were assigned from the germline V gene as SGHVS and FNYEAQ. The sequence was obtained from an elderly man with acute or convalescent COVID-19. The rearranged segments are TRBV7-6 and TRBJ2-7; D gene: possibly TRBD1, on 5 matching bases. Sequencing was done on a sample of peripheral blood. The CDR3 reads CASSLAGQGFEQYF. The DNA reads TGTGCCAGCAGCTTAGCCGGGCAGGGCTTCGAGCAGTACTTC.